This entry features one T cell receptor (beta chain) sequence. Assay used: immunoSEQ multiplex PCR; TCRdb lists only in-frame clones, some missing. This sample has around 730,000 clones, with 80% to 90% found just once. The record originates from a study of shared T cell receptors in the human thymus. This CDR3 spans 12 amino acids. Trimming pared 7 bases from V and 5 bases from J, leaving 9 bases between. Germline CDR1 is MNHEY and CDR2 is SMNVEV (reference sequence). These same data were also listed under a study on human thymus T cells. That report adds: Resections that were taken during corrective heart surgery supplied the thymus tissue.

Sequencing used thymocytes. V is TRBV27 and J is TRBJ2-1, with TRBD2 as a possible D gene (5 bases). The sequence came from a girl under three years old with a congenital heart defect. DNA of the CDR3: TGTGCCAGCATGCGGGCCGACAATGAGCAGTTCTTC. This translates into CASMRADNEQFF.